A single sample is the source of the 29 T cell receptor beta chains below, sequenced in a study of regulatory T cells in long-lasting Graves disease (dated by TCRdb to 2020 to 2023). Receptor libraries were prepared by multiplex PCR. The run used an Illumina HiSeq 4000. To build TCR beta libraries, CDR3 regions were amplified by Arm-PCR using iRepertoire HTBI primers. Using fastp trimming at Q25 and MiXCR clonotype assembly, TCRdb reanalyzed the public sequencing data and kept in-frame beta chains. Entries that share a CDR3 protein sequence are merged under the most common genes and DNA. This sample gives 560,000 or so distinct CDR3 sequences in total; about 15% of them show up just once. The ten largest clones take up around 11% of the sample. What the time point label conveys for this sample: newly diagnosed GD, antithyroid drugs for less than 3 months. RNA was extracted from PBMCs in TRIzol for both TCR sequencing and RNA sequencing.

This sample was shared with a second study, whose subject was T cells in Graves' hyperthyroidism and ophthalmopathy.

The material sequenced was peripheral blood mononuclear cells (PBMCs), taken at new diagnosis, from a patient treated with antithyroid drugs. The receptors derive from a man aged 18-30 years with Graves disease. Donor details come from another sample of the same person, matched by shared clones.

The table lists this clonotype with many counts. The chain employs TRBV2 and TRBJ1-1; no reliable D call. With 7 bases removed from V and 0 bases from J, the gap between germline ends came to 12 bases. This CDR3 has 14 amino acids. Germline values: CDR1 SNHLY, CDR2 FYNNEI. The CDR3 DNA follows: TGTGCCAGCAAAGCAGGAGTGATGAACACTGAAGCTTTCTTT. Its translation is CASKAGVMNTEAFF.

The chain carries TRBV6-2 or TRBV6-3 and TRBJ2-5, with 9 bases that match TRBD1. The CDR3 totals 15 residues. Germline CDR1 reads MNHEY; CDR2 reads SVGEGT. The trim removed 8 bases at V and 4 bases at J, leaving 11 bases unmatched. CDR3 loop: CASELLGTGTETQYF. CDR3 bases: TGTGCCAGCGAGTTACTGGGGACAGGGACAGAGACCCAGTACTTC.

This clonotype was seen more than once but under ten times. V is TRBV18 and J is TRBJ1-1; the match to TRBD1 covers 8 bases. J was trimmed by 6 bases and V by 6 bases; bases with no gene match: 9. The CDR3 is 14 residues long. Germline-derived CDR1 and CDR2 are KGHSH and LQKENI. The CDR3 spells CASSRLDRGSEAFF. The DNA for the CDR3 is TGTGCCAGCTCCCGTTTAGACAGGGGATCTGAAGCTTTCTTT.

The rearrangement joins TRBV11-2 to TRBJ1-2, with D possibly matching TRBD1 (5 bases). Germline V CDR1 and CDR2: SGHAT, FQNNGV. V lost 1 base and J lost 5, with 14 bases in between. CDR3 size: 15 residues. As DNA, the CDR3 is TGTGCCAGCAGCTTAGGCCGGCGGGGCATTTATGGCTACACCTTC. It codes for CASSLGRRGIYGYTF.

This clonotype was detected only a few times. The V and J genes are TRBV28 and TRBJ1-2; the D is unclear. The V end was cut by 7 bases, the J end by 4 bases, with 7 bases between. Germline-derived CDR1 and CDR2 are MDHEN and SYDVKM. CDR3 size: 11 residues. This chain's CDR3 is CASTRSYGYTF. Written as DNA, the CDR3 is TGTGCCAGCACCCGGAGCTATGGCTACACCTTC.

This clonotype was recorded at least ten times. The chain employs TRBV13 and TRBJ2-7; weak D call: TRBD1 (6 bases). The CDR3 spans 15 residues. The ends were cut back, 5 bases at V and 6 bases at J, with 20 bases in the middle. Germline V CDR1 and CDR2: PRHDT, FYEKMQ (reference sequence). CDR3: CASSPNGLGASEQYF. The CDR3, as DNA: TGTGCCAGCAGCCCCAACGGGTTGGGGGCCAGCGAGCAGTACTTC. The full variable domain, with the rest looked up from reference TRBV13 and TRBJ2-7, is AAGVIQSPRHLIKEKRETATLKCYPIPRHDTVYWYQQGPGQDPQFLISFYEKMQSDKGSIPDRFSAQQFSDYHSELNMSSLELGDSALYFCASSPNGLGASEQYFGPGTRLTVT.

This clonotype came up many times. The CDR3 nucleotides are TGTGCCAGCAGCTCTCCTATGGGCACAGATACGCAGTATTTT. Its translation is CASSSPMGTDTQYF. The rearrangement links TRBV7-9 to TRBJ2-3; no firm D call. Germline V gene lookup returns CDR1 SEHNR and CDR2 FQNEAQ (reference sequence). V was trimmed by 4 bases and J by 1 base, leaving 9 bases between them. The CDR3 length is 14 residues.

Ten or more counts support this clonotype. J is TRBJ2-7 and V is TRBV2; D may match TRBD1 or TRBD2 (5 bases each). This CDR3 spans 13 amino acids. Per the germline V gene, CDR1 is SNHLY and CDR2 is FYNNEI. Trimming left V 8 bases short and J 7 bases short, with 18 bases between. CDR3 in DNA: TGTGCCAGCGGCCAGGGTAGGACTGGAGAGCAGTACTTC. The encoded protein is CASGQGRTGEQYF.

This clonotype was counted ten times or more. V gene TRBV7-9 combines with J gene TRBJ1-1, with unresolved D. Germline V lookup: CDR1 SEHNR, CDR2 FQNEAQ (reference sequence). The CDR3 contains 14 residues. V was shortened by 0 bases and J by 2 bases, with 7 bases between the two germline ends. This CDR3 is CASSLAQINTEAFF. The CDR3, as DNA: TGTGCCAGCAGCTTAGCCCAGATTAACACTGAAGCTTTCTTT.

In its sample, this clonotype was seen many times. The CDR3 DNA reads TGTGCCAGCAGCCAAGATGACGGGACCGTGCAGTACTTC. Protein: CASSQDDGTVQYF. The chain employs TRBV5-5 and TRBJ2-7; TRBD1 or TRBD2 may be the D gene (5 bases each). Germline V gene sequence: CDR1 SGHKS, CDR2 YYEKEE (reference sequence). The CDR3 covers 13 residues. Trimming stripped 4 bases from V and 9 bases from J, with 17 bases between.

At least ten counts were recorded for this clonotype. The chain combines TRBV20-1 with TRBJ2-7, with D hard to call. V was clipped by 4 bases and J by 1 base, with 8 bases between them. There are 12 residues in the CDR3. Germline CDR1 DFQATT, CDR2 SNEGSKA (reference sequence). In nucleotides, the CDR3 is TGCAGTGCTACCGACTCATCCTACGAGCAGTACTTC. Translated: CSATDSSYEQYF.

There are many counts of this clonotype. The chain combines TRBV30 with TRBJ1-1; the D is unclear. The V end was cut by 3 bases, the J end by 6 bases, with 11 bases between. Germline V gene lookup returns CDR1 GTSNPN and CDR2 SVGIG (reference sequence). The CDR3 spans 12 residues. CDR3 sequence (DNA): TGTGCCTGGAGGCCGGAGCCTTCTGAAGCTTTCTTT. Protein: CAWRPEPSEAFF.

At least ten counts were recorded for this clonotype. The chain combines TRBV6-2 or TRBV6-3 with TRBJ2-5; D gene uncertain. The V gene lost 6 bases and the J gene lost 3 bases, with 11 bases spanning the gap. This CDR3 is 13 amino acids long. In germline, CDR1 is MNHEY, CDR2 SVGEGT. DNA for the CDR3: TGTGCCAGCAGGTACCAAGTTGAAGAGACCCAGTACTTC. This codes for CASRYQVEETQYF.

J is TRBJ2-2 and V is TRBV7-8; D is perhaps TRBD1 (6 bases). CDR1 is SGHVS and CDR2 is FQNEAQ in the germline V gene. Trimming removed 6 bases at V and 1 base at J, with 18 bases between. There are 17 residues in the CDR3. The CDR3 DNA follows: TGTGCCAGCAGGCATAAAAAGGGGACACAGAACACCGGGGAGCTGTTTTTT. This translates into CASRHKKGTQNTGELFF.

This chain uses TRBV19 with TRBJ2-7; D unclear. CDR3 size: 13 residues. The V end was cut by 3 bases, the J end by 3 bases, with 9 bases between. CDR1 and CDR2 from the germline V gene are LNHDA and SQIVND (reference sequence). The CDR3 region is CASSIRIGYEQYF. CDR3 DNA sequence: TGTGCCAGTAGTATCCGGATCGGCTACGAGCAGTACTTC. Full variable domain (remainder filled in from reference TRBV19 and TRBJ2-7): DGGITQSPKYLFRKEGQNVTLSCEQNLNHDAMYWYRQDPGQGLRLIYYSQIVNDFQKGDIAEGYSVSREKKESFPLTVTSAQKNPTAFYLCASSIRIGYEQYFGPGTRLTVT.

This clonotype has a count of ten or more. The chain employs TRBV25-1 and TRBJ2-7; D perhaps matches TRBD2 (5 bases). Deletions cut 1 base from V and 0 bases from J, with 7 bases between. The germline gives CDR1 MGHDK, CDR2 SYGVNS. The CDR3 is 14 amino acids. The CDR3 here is CASSEFGSSYEQYF. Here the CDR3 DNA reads TGTGCCAGCAGTGAATTTGGGAGCTCCTACGAGCAGTACTTC.

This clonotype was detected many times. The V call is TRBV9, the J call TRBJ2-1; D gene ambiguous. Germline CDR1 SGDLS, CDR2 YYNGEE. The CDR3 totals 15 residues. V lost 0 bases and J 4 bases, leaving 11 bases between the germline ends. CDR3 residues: CASSVEDVRYNEQFF. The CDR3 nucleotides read TGTGCCAGCAGCGTAGAGGATGTACGATACAATGAGCAGTTCTTC.

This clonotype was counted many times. The CDR3 loop is CASSSFGGGAYEQYF. The CDR3 DNA reads TGCGCCAGCAGCTCTTTTGGAGGGGGGGCCTACGAGCAGTACTTC. V is TRBV5-1 and J is TRBJ2-7; perhaps TRBD2 as D (7 bases). From germline, CDR1 is SGHRS and CDR2 YFSETQ. V was pared by 3 bases and J by 2 bases, with 15 bases between. The CDR3 sequence is 15 residues long.

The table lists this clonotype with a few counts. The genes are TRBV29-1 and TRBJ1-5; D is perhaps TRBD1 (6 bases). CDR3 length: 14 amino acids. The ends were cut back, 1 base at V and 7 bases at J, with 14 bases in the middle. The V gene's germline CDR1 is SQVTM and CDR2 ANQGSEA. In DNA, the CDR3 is TGCAGCGTTGAAGTTGGCCAGGGGCGGCAGCCCCAGCATTTT. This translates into CSVEVGQGRQPQHF.

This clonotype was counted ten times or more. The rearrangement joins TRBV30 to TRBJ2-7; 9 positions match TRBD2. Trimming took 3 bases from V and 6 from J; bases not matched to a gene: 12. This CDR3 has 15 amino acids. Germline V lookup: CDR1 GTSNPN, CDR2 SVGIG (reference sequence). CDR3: CAWRPKAGGRFEQYF. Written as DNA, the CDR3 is TGTGCCTGGAGACCGAAAGCGGGAGGACGCTTCGAGCAGTACTTC. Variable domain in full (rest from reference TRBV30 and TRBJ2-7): SQTIHQWPATLVQPVGSPLSLECTVEGTSNPNLYWYRQAAGRGLQLLFYSVGIGQISSEVPQNLSASRPQDRQFILSSKKLLLSDSGFYLCAWRPKAGGRFEQYFGPGTRLTVT.

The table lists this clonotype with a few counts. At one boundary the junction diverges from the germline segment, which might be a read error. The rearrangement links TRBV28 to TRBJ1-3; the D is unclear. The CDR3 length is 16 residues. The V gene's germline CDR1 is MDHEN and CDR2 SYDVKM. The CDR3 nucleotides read TGTGCCAGCAGCGTTGTCCCGGGTCCTGGTGGAAACATCATATATTTT. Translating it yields CASSVVPGPGGNIIYF.

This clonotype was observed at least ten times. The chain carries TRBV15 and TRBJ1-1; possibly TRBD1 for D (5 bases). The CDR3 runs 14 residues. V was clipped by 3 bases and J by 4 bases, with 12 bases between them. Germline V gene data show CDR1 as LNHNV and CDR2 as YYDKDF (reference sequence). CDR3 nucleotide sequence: TGTGCCACCAGCAGGCACCGGGGGAGCACTGAAGCTTTCTTT. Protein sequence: CATSRHRGSTEAFF.

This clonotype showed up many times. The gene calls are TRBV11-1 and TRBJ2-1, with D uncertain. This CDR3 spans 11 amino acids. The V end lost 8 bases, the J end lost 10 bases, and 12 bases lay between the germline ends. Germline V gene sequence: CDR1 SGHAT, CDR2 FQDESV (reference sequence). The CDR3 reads CASATSFEQFF. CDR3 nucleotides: TGTGCCAGCGCTACGAGTTTCGAGCAGTTCTTC.

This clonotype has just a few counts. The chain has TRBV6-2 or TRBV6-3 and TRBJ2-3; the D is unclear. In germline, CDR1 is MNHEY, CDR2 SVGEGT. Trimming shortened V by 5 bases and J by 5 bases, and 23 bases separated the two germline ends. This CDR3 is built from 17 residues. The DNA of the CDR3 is TGTGCCAGCAGTGGTGGGATAGTTCCCCACGGATTAGATACGCAGTATTTT. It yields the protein CASSGGIVPHGLDTQYF.

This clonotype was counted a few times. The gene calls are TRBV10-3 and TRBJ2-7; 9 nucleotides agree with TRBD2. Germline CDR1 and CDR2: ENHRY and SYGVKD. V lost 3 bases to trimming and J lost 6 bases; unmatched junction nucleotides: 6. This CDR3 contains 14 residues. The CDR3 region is CAISEGGGASEQYF. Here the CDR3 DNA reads TGTGCCATCAGTGAAGGCGGGGGGGCTAGCGAGCAGTACTTC.

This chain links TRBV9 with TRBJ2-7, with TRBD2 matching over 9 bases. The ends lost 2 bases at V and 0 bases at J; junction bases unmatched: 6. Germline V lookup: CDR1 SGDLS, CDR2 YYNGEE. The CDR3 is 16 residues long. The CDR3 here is CASSVESGRFSYEQYF. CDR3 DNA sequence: TGTGCCAGCAGCGTTGAGAGCGGGAGGTTCTCCTACGAGCAGTACTTC. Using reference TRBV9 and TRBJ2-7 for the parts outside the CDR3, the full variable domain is DSGVTQTPKHLITATGQRVTLRCSPRSGDLSVYWYQQSLDQGLQFLIQYYNGEERAKGNILERFSAQQFPDLHSELNLSSLELGDSALYFCASSVESGRFSYEQYFGPGTRLTVT.

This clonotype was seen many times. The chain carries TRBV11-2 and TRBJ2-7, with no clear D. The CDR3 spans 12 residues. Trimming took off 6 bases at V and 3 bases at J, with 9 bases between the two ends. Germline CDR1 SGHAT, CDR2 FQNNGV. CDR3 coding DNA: TGTGCCAGCAGACCCGGCGGCTACGAGCAGTACTTC. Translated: CASRPGGYEQYF.

The CDR3 reads CSVVLLLGNTEAFF. CDR3 DNA sequence: TGCAGCGTTGTTCTATTGTTGGGGAACACTGAAGCTTTCTTT. This chain uses TRBV29-1 with TRBJ1-1; D is undetermined. V was cut by 4 bases and J by 1 base, with 13 bases left in between. The CDR3 has 14 residues. CDR1 is SQVTM and CDR2 is ANQGSEA in the germline V gene.

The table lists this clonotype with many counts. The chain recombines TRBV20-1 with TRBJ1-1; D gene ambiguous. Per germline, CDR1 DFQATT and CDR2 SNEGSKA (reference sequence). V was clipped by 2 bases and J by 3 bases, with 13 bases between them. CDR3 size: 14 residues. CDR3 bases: TGCAGTGCTAGACCTTCTCGTGGATACACTGAAGCTTTCTTT. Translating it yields CSARPSRGYTEAFF.